The 30 T cell receptor beta chains below come from one sample, sequenced in a study of graft-versus-host responses after intestinal transplantation. The authors seeded roughly 200,000 CFSE-labeled responder cells together with roughly 200,000 irradiated stimulator cells tagged with violet dye. Produced via immunoSEQ multiplex PCR; TCRdb's table is partial and in-frame only. The sample carries some 21,000 clones, 33% recorded once. Source: alloreactive CD8+ T cells from a mixed lymphocyte reaction culture, taken before intestinal transplant. Subset indicated: CFSE-low proliferating T cells sorted from roughly six-day pre-transplant mixed lymphocyte reaction (GvH or HvG direction). Receptors were obtained from a human patient who received an intestinal transplant.

The chain carries TRBV10-3 and TRBJ2-2; D uncertain. Germline CDR1 and CDR2: ENHRY and SYGVKD. There are 13 residues in the CDR3. V lost 11 bases and J 7 bases, leaving 17 bases between the germline ends. CDR3 protein: CAPTDLENGELFF. CDR3 in DNA: TGTGCCCCCACGGACCTTGAAAACGGGGAGCTGTTTTTT.

This clone appeared a few times. V usage is TRBV4-3 and J usage is TRBJ2-1; TRBD1 matches at 7 bases. Germline CDR1 LGHNA, CDR2 YSLEER. The CDR3 consists of 14 residues. Losses at the gene ends were 4 bases for V and 4 bases for J; bases not matched to a gene: 4. The CDR3 nucleotides are TGCGCCAGCAGCCCTTGGGACAGTTACAATGAGCAGTTCTTC. Protein sequence: CASSPWDSYNEQFF.

A note on this clone: The junction departs from germline at one end; a sequencing error may be responsible. The chain couples TRBV2 to TRBJ1-6, with 7 bases fitting TRBD1. The CDR3 spans 14 residues. Germline CDR1 and CDR2: SNHLY and FYNNEI. Here the CDR3 DNA reads TGTGCCAGCATTCAGGGGGAATATAATTCATCCCTCCACTTT. Its translation: CASIQGEYNSSLHF.

This clone was seen only a few times. This chain uses TRBV29-1 with TRBJ2-7; TRBD1 is a possible D gene (6 bases). V was shortened by 6 bases and J by 4 bases, with 16 bases between the two germline ends. The CDR3 runs 13 residues. The V gene's germline CDR1 is SQVTM and CDR2 ANQGSEA. CDR3 in amino acids: CSVLGAEGYEQYF. DNA for the CDR3: TGCAGCGTCCTGGGGGCAGAGGGGTACGAGCAGTACTTC.

This rearrangement joins TRBV7-2 to TRBJ2-7; D possibly corresponds to TRBD2 (7 bases). The germline CDR1 and CDR2 sequences are SGHTA and FQGNSA. V was cut by 5 bases and J by 0 bases, with 26 bases left in between. The CDR3 covers 19 residues. CDR3 nucleotide sequence: TGTGCCAGCAGCCATGTTCGGGGGGCAATGGGAAGGGACTCCTACGAGCAGTACTTC. This codes for CASSHVRGAMGRDSYEQYF.

The chain links TRBV5-4 to TRBJ2-7; no definite D call. There are 13 residues in the CDR3. Looked up from germline, CDR1 is SGHNT and CDR2 is YYREEE (reference sequence). V was clipped by 2 bases and J by 4 bases, with 10 bases between them. The CDR3 region has the DNA TGTGCCAGCAGCTTAGTCCTCGGTTACGAGCAGTACTTC. It encodes CASSLVLGYEQYF. Full variable domain (missing parts from reference TRBV5-4 and TRBJ2-7): ETGVTQSPTHLIKTRGQQVTLRCSSQSGHNTVSWYQQALGQGPQFIFQYYREEENGRGNFPPRFSGLQFPNYSSELNVNALELDDSALYLCASSLVLGYEQYFGPGTRLTVT.

This clone was seen more than once but under ten times. This rearrangement joins TRBV2 to TRBJ1-4; D is perhaps TRBD1 (6 bases). V lost 0 bases and J lost 8, with 16 bases in between. The CDR3 totals 16 residues. Per germline, CDR1 SNHLY and CDR2 FYNNEI. CDR3 nucleotides: TGTGCCAGCAGTGAAGCATTGGTGGCAGGGGAGGAAAAACTGTTTTTT. Its protein product is CASSEALVAGEEKLFF.

The chain uses TRBV4-1 and TRBJ1-5; TRBD1 agrees at 10 bases. The germline gives CDR1 MGHRA, CDR2 YSYEKL. V was clipped by 6 bases and J by 2 bases; unmatched bases: 16. The CDR3 length is 19 residues. The CDR3 region is CASRQTGTGVVGRNQPQHF. Here the CDR3 DNA reads TGCGCCAGCAGGCAGACCGGGACAGGGGTCGTAGGGCGCAATCAGCCCCAGCATTTT.

V usage is TRBV19 and J usage is TRBJ1-5; 7 nucleotides match TRBD1. With V trimmed by 3 bases and J by 5 bases, 10 bases remained unmatched. Germline V lookup: CDR1 LNHDA, CDR2 SQIVND (reference sequence). This CDR3 comprises 16 residues. The CDR3 nucleotides read TGTGCCAGTAGTATCCCCCTTGACAGGGCAGATCAGCCCCAGCATTTT. Translation: CASSIPLDRADQPQHF.

This chain connects TRBV6-5 to TRBJ2-5; 9 bases agree with TRBD1. The J call is doubtful: the DNA matches TRBJ2-7 better. This CDR3 spans 15 amino acids. CDR1 MNHEY and CDR2 SVGAGI come from the germline V gene. Here the CDR3 reads CASSYTRTGAYEQYF. In nucleotides, the CDR3 is TGTGCCAGCAGTTACACCAGGACAGGGGCCTACGAGCAGTACTTC.

The chain joins TRBV19 to TRBJ2-7, with D hard to call. The CDR3 is 12 amino acids. The germline V gene encodes CDR1 LNHDA and CDR2 SQIVND (reference sequence). V was pared by 6 bases and J by 1 base, with 7 bases between. The CDR3 DNA sequence: TGTGCCAGTAGGGGATTATCCTACGAGCAGTACTTC. This sequence encodes CASRGLSYEQYF.

In its sample, this clone was seen a few times. The CDR3 sequence is CASSPIEGLGTEAFF. The CDR3 DNA reads TGTGCCAGCAGCCCCATAGAAGGGTTGGGGACTGAAGCTTTCTTT. The V gene is TRBV2, the J gene TRBJ1-1; D is undetermined. In germline, CDR1 is SNHLY, CDR2 FYNNEI. The V and J ends lost 6 bases and 5 bases respectively, with 19 bases between them. The CDR3 runs to 15 residues.

This chain links TRBV5-5 with TRBJ1-1; D gene unclear. V was cut by 0 bases and J by 0 bases, with 6 bases left in between. This CDR3 has 14 residues. Germline CDR1 is SGHKS and CDR2 is YYEKEE (reference sequence). The DNA for the CDR3 is TGTGCCAGCAGCTTGGGAACGGTGAACACTGAAGCTTTCTTT. This gives the protein CASSLGTVNTEAFF.

About this clone: The same CDR3 is also encoded by other DNA sequences in this sample. The chain is built from TRBV6-6 and TRBJ1-5; tentatively, D is TRBD1 (6 bases). Germline assignment: CDR1 MNHNY and CDR2 SVGAGI (reference sequence). The CDR3 length is 13 residues. The germline V and J ends were trimmed by 2 bases and 7 bases, with 9 bases remaining between them. This chain's CDR3 is CASSYRGNQPQHF. CDR3 nucleotides: TGTGCCAGCAGTTACAGGGGGAACCAGCCCCAGCATTTT.

This clone was found a few times. The chain couples TRBV4-3 to TRBJ1-1; D call uncertain. The germline V and J ends were trimmed by 0 bases and 1 base, with 6 bases remaining between them. This CDR3 is 14 amino acids long. Germline V CDR1 and CDR2: LGHNA, YSLEER. CDR3 sequence reads: CASSQEFRNTEAFF. In DNA, the CDR3 is TGCGCCAGCAGCCAAGAATTCAGGAACACTGAAGCTTTCTTT.

J is TRBJ2-1 and V is TRBV6-5; D not resolved. Per germline, CDR1 MNHEY and CDR2 SVGAGI. This CDR3 has 16 amino acids. V dropped 4 bases and J dropped 3 bases, with 16 bases sitting between them. The CDR3 region is CASSFSLGENYNEQFF. Here the CDR3 DNA reads TGTGCCAGCAGTTTTTCCCTCGGAGAAAACTACAATGAGCAGTTCTTC.

J is TRBJ2-5 and V is TRBV18, with 7 bases lining up with TRBD1. Looked up from germline, CDR1 is KGHSH and CDR2 is LQKENI. The CDR3 totals 15 residues. J lost 1 base, V lost 0 bases, and 2 bases had no gene match. The CDR3 DNA sequence: TGTGCCAGCTCACCACCGCCAGGGGGCCAAGAGACCCAGTACTTC. It encodes CASSPPPGGQETQYF.

The chain joins TRBV29-1 to TRBJ2-7; D may correspond to TRBD1 or TRBD2 (6 bases each). The CDR3 is 13 amino acids. The germline CDR1 and CDR2 sequences are SQVTM and ANQGSEA. V was pared by 4 bases and J by 4 bases, with 14 bases between. Written as DNA, the CDR3 is TGCAGCGTTGGAGGGGGGCTGTCTTACGAGCAGTACTTC. Translated, it gives CSVGGGLSYEQYF.

This clone was counted only a few times. CDR3 bases: TGTGCCAGCAGCGTAAGGTCCTACGAGCAGTACTTC. The encoded protein is CASSVRSYEQYF. This chain connects TRBV5-4 to TRBJ2-7; no clear D. The CDR3 loop spans 12 amino acids. Germline V lookup: CDR1 SGHNT, CDR2 YYREEE (reference sequence). V lost 4 bases and J lost 1, with 6 bases in between.

This clone was seen a handful of times. The rearrangement joins TRBV2 to TRBJ1-1; tentatively, D is TRBD1 (6 bases). Germline-derived CDR1 and CDR2 are SNHLY and FYNNEI. V was cut by 4 bases and J by 6 bases, with 9 bases left in between. This CDR3 has 12 residues. CDR3 residues: CASSVWGPEAFF. The DNA for the CDR3 is TGTGCCAGCAGTGTTTGGGGGCCTGAAGCTTTCTTT.

The chain joins TRBV4-3 to TRBJ2-2; D may be TRBD1 (5 bases). V lost 5 bases to trimming and J lost 5 bases, with 12 bases between them. The germline V gene has CDR1 LGHNA and CDR2 YSLEER. The CDR3 has 14 residues. The CDR3 DNA reads as TGCGCCAGCAGCACGACAGATACGACCGGGGAGCTGTTTTTT. Translation: CASSTTDTTGELFF.

The chain carries TRBV5-4 and TRBJ2-5; D assignment may be TRBD1 or TRBD2 (5 bases each). V was clipped by 4 bases and J by 5 bases, with 21 bases between them. This CDR3 has 16 residues. Germline V lookup: CDR1 SGHNT, CDR2 YYREEE (reference sequence). CDR3 in amino acids: CASSNWGYVGEETQYF. In DNA, the CDR3 is TGTGCCAGCAGCAATTGGGGCTATGTGGGGGAGGAGACCCAGTACTTC.

V and J are TRBV6-6 and TRBJ2-5; either TRBD1 or TRBD2 may fit D (5 bases each). Trimming left V 5 bases short and J 5 bases short, with 9 bases between. The V gene's germline CDR1 is MNHNY and CDR2 SVGAGI (reference sequence). The CDR3 covers 12 residues. Here the CDR3 DNA reads TGTGCCAGCAGTGGGGACGGGGAGACCCAGTACTTC. It yields the protein CASSGDGETQYF.

This clone was observed a handful of times. This chain joins TRBV6-5 and TRBJ2-5, with a weak D call TRBD2 (5 bases). The CDR3 has 13 residues. V was cut by 4 bases and J by 4 bases, with 10 bases left in between. Germline CDR1 and CDR2: MNHEY and SVGAGI. CDR3 amino acids: CASSSIRGETQYF. The CDR3 DNA reads as TGTGCCAGCAGTTCCATCCGGGGAGAGACCCAGTACTTC.

The CDR3 coding sequence is TGTGCCAGCAGACTCAGGGAGTCGGGCTCCTACGAGCAGTACTTC. Protein product: CASRLRESGSYEQYF. The chain has TRBV6-5 and TRBJ2-7, with D perhaps TRBD1 or TRBD2 (5 bases each). This CDR3 is 15 amino acids long. CDR1 is MNHEY and CDR2 is SVGAGI in the germline V gene. Trimming stripped 6 bases from V and 0 bases from J, with 15 bases between.

In its sample, this clone was seen a few times. This chain joins TRBV4-3 and TRBJ1-6; the D is unclear. The CDR3 is made up of 15 amino acids. The germline V gene has CDR1 LGHNA and CDR2 YSLEER. V dropped 1 base and J dropped 7 bases, with 11 bases sitting between them. CDR3: CASSQVSAGNSPLHF. The CDR3 nucleotides read TGCGCCAGCAGCCAAGTGTCGGCGGGGAATTCACCCCTCCACTTT.

This clone has only a few counts. This chain uses TRBV4-1 with TRBJ2-3; TRBD2 aligns across 8 bases. The CDR3 sequence is 15 residues long. CDR1 is MGHRA, CDR2 YSYEKL, per germline. J was trimmed by 0 bases and V by 5 bases; bases with no gene match: 4. The CDR3 region is CASSIQRGSTDTQYF. The CDR3 bases are TGCGCCAGCAGCATTCAGCGGGGGAGCACAGATACGCAGTATTTT.

A few counts support this clone. The chain uses TRBV6-5 and TRBJ2-2; D is perhaps TRBD2 (5 bases). This CDR3 contains 15 residues. Trimming removed 2 bases from V and 1 base from J, with 8 bases in between. Germline CDR1 is MNHEY and CDR2 is SVGAGI. The CDR3 DNA reads as TGTGCCAGCAGTTACCGGGCGGGGAACACCGGGGAGCTGTTTTTT. It specifies CASSYRAGNTGELFF.

The V call is TRBV13, the J call TRBJ1-2, with D tentatively TRBD1 (6 bases). CDR1 and CDR2 from the germline V gene are PRHDT and FYEKMQ (reference sequence). There are 13 residues in the CDR3. V gave up 5 bases and J gave up 8 bases, with 15 bases separating them. This CDR3 is CASSLGRRGGYTF. In DNA, the CDR3 is TGTGCCAGCAGCCTTGGACGCAGGGGCGGCTACACCTTC.

Here the CDR3 reads CASSVLFWPPWGYTF. The CDR3 DNA reads as TGTGCCAGCAGCGTCCTGTTTTGGCCCCCGTGGGGCTACACCTTC. This chain joins TRBV7-9 and TRBJ1-2; D remains ambiguous. In germline, CDR1 is SEHNR, CDR2 FQNEAQ (reference sequence). V gave up 5 bases and J gave up 8 bases, with 21 bases separating them. The CDR3 is made up of 15 amino acids.